The rows below give T cell receptor beta chains drawn from one sample of a study of cytomegalovirus exposure and HLA in healthy donors. Sequenced by immunoSEQ multiplex PCR; TCRdb stores in-frame clones only, minus some. The table records 130,000 or so clones, roughly 88% of them present only once. The sample consisted of PBMCs. These receptor sequences come from a woman aged 40 to 49 in good health and CMV-seronegative. CDR3s include the opening cysteine and the closing phenylalanine or tryptophan. D genes are given only for firm matches. Size is omitted from some rows. Given values are once, few, many or a class for expanded clones.

J: TRBJ2-7; V: TRBV7-2; D: TRBD1; size: NA; CDR3: CASSSTRDRFYEQYF; DNA: TGTGCCAGCAGCTCCACCCGGGACAGGTTTTACGAGCAGTACTTC
J: TRBJ2-5; V: TRBV5-4; D: NA; size: NA; CDR3: CASSLGGNGETQYF; DNA: TGTGCCAGCAGCTTGGGCGGGAACGGGGAGACCCAGTACTTC
J: TRBJ2-1; V: TRBV7-9; D: TRBD1; size: NA; CDR3: CSSSSRGNEQFF; DNA: TGTTCCAGCAGCTCCAGGGGGAATGAGCAGTTCTTC
J: TRBJ2-7; V: TRBV21-1; D: NA; size: NA; CDR3: CASSKRDTRNGRPYEQYF; DNA: TGTGCCAGCAGCAAGCGGGACACCCGCAACGGGAGGCCCTACGAGCAGTACTTC
J: TRBJ2-7; V: TRBV5-1; D: NA; size: NA; CDR3: CASSLSGARLGQYF; DNA: TGCGCCAGCAGCTTGTCAGGGGCGCGGCTAGGGCAGTACTTC
J: TRBJ1-2; V: TRBV7-8; D: NA; size: once; CDR3: CASSPGVNYGYTF; DNA: TGTGCCAGCAGCCCCGGGGTTAACTATGGCTACACCTTC
J: TRBJ2-3; V: TRBV11-3; D: NA; size: NA; CDR3: CASSLGDTRSGLYTQYF; DNA: TGTGCCAGCAGCTTAGGCGACACCCGCAGCGGGCTGTATACGCAGTATTTT
J: TRBJ2-3; V: TRBV5-1; D: NA; size: NA; CDR3: CASTTGSGTDTQYF; DNA: TGCGCCAGCACCACAGGGTCGGGCACAGATACGCAGTATTTT
J: TRBJ2-2; V: TRBV14; D: NA; size: few; CDR3: CASSPRGWAGTGELFF; DNA: TGTGCCAGCAGCCCCCGAGGGTGGGCGGGCACCGGGGAGCTGTTTTTT
J: TRBJ1-4; V: TRBV18; D: TRBD1; size: NA; CDR3: CASSPLTGGREEKLFF; DNA: TGTGCCAGCTCACCACTGACAGGGGGCAGGGAGGAAAAACTGTTTTTT